The rows below give T cell receptor beta chains drawn from one sample of a study of identical twins. TCRdb redid the calling of the 5' RACE reads with MiXCR, one entry per CDR3 protein. The table records 690,000 or so distinct CDR3 sequences, 8.6% of them present only once. The same sample was also used in a study of yellow fever vaccine responses in identical twins.

Sequenced material: PBMCs. All receptors come from a woman aged 18-30 years in good health. CDR3s include the opening cysteine and the closing phenylalanine or tryptophan. D genes are given only for firm matches. Clone size is shown for a subset of rows, as once, few, many or a class of expanded clone.

clone size: many; V gene: TRBV28; D gene: TRBD2; CDR3 length: 18; J gene: TRBJ2-3; CDR3 DNA: TGTGCCAGCAGTACCCAACTTGGCGCGGGAGGATTCACAGATACGCAGTATTTT; CDR3 protein: CASSTQLGAGGFTDTQYF
clone size: few; V gene: TRBV10-2; D gene: TRBD2; CDR3 length: 15; J gene: TRBJ2-1; CDR3 DNA: TGCGCCAGCAGTGTAACGGCGGGAGGGTACAATGAGCAGTTCTTC; CDR3 protein: CASSVTAGGYNEQFF
clone size: .; V gene: TRBV24-1; D gene: TRBD2; CDR3 length: 16; J gene: TRBJ2-1; CDR3 DNA: TGTGCCACCAGTGACCTGGGGGGGGATTACTACAATGAGCAGTTCTTC; CDR3 protein: CATSDLGGDYYNEQFF
clone size: few; V gene: TRBV15; D gene: TRBD1; CDR3 length: 15; J gene: TRBJ1-3; CDR3 DNA: TGTGCCACCAGCAGCTCCAACAGGGGTGGAAACACCATATATTTT; CDR3 protein: CATSSSNRGGNTIYF
clone size: many; V gene: TRBV12-3/TRBV12-4; D gene: .; CDR3 length: 12; J gene: TRBJ1-1; CDR3 DNA: TGTGCCAGCAGTTTGGTAGCCGGTGAAGCTTTCTTT; CDR3 protein: CASSLVAGEAFF
clone size: many; V gene: TRBV27; D gene: .; CDR3 length: 14; J gene: TRBJ2-3; CDR3 DNA: TGTGCCAGCAGTTCGGGGATGGGCACAGATACGCAGTATTTT; CDR3 protein: CASSSGMGTDTQYF
clone size: few; V gene: TRBV18; D gene: .; CDR3 length: 13; J gene: TRBJ1-2; CDR3 DNA: TGTGCCAGCTCACCACCGACAGACTATGGCTACACCTTC; CDR3 protein: CASSPPTDYGYTF
clone size: few; V gene: TRBV7-9; D gene: .; CDR3 length: 14; J gene: TRBJ2-7; CDR3 DNA: TGTGCCAGCAGCTTAAAGGGACTTCCGGGTGAGCAGTACTTC; CDR3 protein: CASSLKGLPGEQYF
clone size: .; V gene: TRBV7-2; D gene: .; CDR3 length: 14; J gene: TRBJ2-7; CDR3 DNA: TGTGCCAGCAGCTCCCCGACAGCTTTCTACGAGCAGTACTTC; CDR3 protein: CASSSPTAFYEQYF
clone size: few; V gene: TRBV29-1; D gene: TRBD2; CDR3 length: 16; J gene: TRBJ2-7; CDR3 DNA: TGCAGCGTCGAGGGGGAGACTAGCGGGAGTTTGTACGAGCAGTACTTC; CDR3 protein: CSVEGETSGSLYEQYF
clone size: .; V gene: TRBV29-1; D gene: .; CDR3 length: 14; J gene: TRBJ1-1; CDR3 DNA: TGCAGCGTTGTTCGCCAGGGCTCAAACACTGAAGCTTTCTTT; CDR3 protein: CSVVRQGSNTEAFF